What follows are 20 T cell receptor beta chains derived from one specimen sequenced in a study of T cell clonotyping in hematopoietic cell transplantation. Produced via immunoSEQ multiplex PCR; TCRdb's table is partial and in-frame only. The sample contains approximately 30,000 clones, around 95% of which appear only once. Input material: peripheral blood mononuclear cells. These receptors were collected from a man aged 45 to 65 in good health. Some clones in this sample may be carry-over from other donors' samples.

This rearrangement joins TRBV14 to TRBJ1-1; tentatively, D is TRBD1 (5 bases). This CDR3 is built from 14 residues. Germline V gene data show CDR1 as SGHDN and CDR2 as FVKESK. V was cut by 2 bases and J by 3 bases, with 10 bases left in between. The CDR3 region is CASSQNGGYTEAFF. The CDR3 region has the DNA TGTGCCAGCAGCCAAAATGGGGGTTACACTGAAGCTTTCTTT. The full variable domain, rest sourced from reference TRBV14 and TRBJ1-1, is EAGVTQFPSHSVIEKGQTVTLRCDPISGHDNLYWYRRVMGKEIKFLLHFVKESKQDESGMPNNRFLAERTGGTYSTLKVQPAELEDSGVYFCASSQNGGYTEAFFGQGTRLTVV.

The chain joins TRBV6-5 to TRBJ1-2, with 9 bases that match TRBD1. Unmatched junction bases numbered 14, after V lost 4 bases and J lost 8 bases. This CDR3 has 16 amino acids. The germline CDR1 and CDR2 sequences are MNHEY and SVGAGI. CDR3 nucleotides: TGTGCCAGCAGTTCGGGACAGGGTACTCTCGCGGCAGGCTACACCTTC. Translation: CASSSGQGTLAAGYTF.

The chain carries TRBV6-5 and TRBJ1-1; weak D call: TRBD1 (6 bases). Between the trimmed V and J ends, which lost 0 bases and 4 bases, there was a span of 9 bases. Per germline, CDR1 MNHEY and CDR2 SVGAGI. The CDR3 sequence is 14 residues long. The CDR3 sequence: CASSYSTGSTEAFF. The CDR3 DNA follows: TGTGCCAGCAGTTACTCCACAGGGAGCACTGAAGCTTTCTTT.

This chain links TRBV7-3 with TRBJ2-5; D might be TRBD2 (5 bases). Trimming took off 1 base at V and 5 bases at J, with 8 bases between the two ends. The CDR3 has 13 amino acids. The germline gives CDR1 SGHTA, CDR2 FQGTGA. The CDR3 is CASSLMRAETQYF. CDR3 DNA: TGTGCCAGCAGCTTAATGCGGGCGGAGACCCAGTACTTC. Together with reference TRBV7-3 and TRBJ2-5, the CDR3 gives the full variable domain: GAGVSQTPSNKVTEKGKYVELRCDPISGHTALYWYRQSLGQGPEFLIYFQGTGAADDSGLPNDRFFAVRPEGSVSTLKIQRTERGDSAVYLCASSLMRAETQYFGPGTRLLVL.

The genes are TRBV9 and TRBJ1-2; 7 positions agree with TRBD1. Germline-derived CDR1 and CDR2 are SGDLS and YYNGEE. The CDR3 covers 15 residues. The junction had 6 bases not matched to a gene; V was cut back by 3 bases and J by 1 base. CDR3 amino acids: CASSERGQYNYGYTF. The CDR3 nucleotides are TGTGCCAGCAGCGAGAGGGGACAGTATAACTATGGCTACACCTTC.

The V call is TRBV5-1, the J call TRBJ1-3, with a possible D match to TRBD1 (6 bases). The V end lost 4 bases, the J end lost 0 bases, and 14 bases lay between the germline ends. The CDR3 contains 16 residues. Germline assignment: CDR1 SGHRS and CDR2 YFSETQ. The DNA for the CDR3 is TGCGCCAGCAGCCCGACTACAGGGCCCTCTGGAAACACCATATATTTT. Amino acid sequence: CASSPTTGPSGNTIYF.

This clone was counted between two and nine times. V usage is TRBV28 and J usage is TRBJ2-7, with D uncertain. Between the trimmed V and J ends, which lost 2 bases and 6 bases, there was a span of 14 bases. The CDR3 contains 14 residues. Germline CDR1 reads MDHEN; CDR2 reads SYDVKM. Written as DNA, the CDR3 is TGTGCCAGCAGTTTACCGGCAGGACGGGCCGAGCAGTACTTC. Its translation is CASSLPAGRAEQYF.

The J gene is TRBJ1-1, the V gene TRBV6-1; a weak D match, TRBD1 (5 bases). V was cut by 6 bases and J by 6 bases, with 14 bases left in between. The V gene's germline CDR1 is MNHNS and CDR2 SASEGT. The CDR3 is 13 residues long. In DNA form, the CDR3 reads TGTGCCAGCAGAAGGGACTTCTCTTCTGAAGCTTTCTTT. This gives the protein CASRRDFSSEAFF.

The genes are TRBV6-5 and TRBJ1-2; 9 bases are shared with TRBD1. The CDR3 totals 14 residues. The V segment lost 9 bases and the J segment 4 bases; nucleotides outside the gene matches: 9. CDR1 MNHEY and CDR2 SVGAGI come from the germline V gene. DNA of the CDR3: TGTGCCAGTAGAGGGACAGGGACATCCTATGGCTACACCTTC. Protein: CASRGTGTSYGYTF.

The chain carries TRBV11-1 and TRBJ1-2; D is perhaps TRBD1 (5 bases). This CDR3 region has 13 residues. In germline, CDR1 is SGHAT, CDR2 FQDESV (reference sequence). V lost 3 bases and J lost 3, with 8 bases in between. CDR3 in DNA: TGTGCCAGCAGCTTTCAGGGTGACTATGGCTACACCTTC. Protein: CASSFQGDYGYTF.

CDR3 loop: CASSLIGGPTGELFF. CDR3 sequence (DNA): TGCGCCAGCAGCTTGATCGGGGGGCCCACCGGGGAGCTGTTTTTT. V usage is TRBV5-1 and J usage is TRBJ2-2; a weak D match, TRBD2 (7 bases). CDR3 length equals 15 residues. Trimming took 1 base from V and 4 from J, leaving 11 bases between them. The germline V gene encodes CDR1 SGHRS and CDR2 YFSETQ.

The rearrangement uses TRBV2 and TRBJ1-6; TRBD1 is a possible D gene (6 bases). The CDR3 is 15 residues long. Trimming removed 6 bases from V and 6 bases from J, with 15 bases in between. Germline V gives CDR1 SNHLY, CDR2 FYNNEI. The CDR3 nucleotides are TGTGCCAGCAGCGCCCAGGGGAGAGGTAATTCACCCCTCCACTTT. It specifies CASSAQGRGNSPLHF.

J is TRBJ1-1 and V is TRBV28, with a weak D call TRBD1 (6 bases). Trimming pared 10 bases from V and 2 bases from J, leaving 14 bases between. Germline CDR1 MDHEN, CDR2 SYDVKM. The CDR3 loop spans 13 amino acids. In DNA form, the CDR3 reads TGTGCCACCCTGAGGACAGTAAACACTGAAGCTTTCTTT. Translating it yields CATLRTVNTEAFF.

This chain uses TRBV6-5 with TRBJ1-4; the D gene is possibly TRBD1 (5 bases). V lost 6 bases and J 7 bases, leaving 15 bases between the germline ends. Germline CDR1 and CDR2: MNHEY and SVGAGI. This CDR3 has 14 amino acids. The CDR3 loop is CASSGTAPSEKLFF. The DNA for the CDR3 is TGTGCCAGCAGCGGGACCGCCCCTAGTGAAAAACTGTTTTTT.

The chain employs TRBV5-1 and TRBJ1-3; D gene ambiguous. This CDR3 spans 15 amino acids. The germline CDR1 and CDR2 sequences are SGHRS and YFSETQ. V dropped 4 bases and J dropped 1 base, with 12 bases sitting between them. CDR3: CASSRPEGSGNTIYF. CDR3 DNA: TGCGCCAGCAGCAGACCGGAAGGTTCTGGAAACACCATATATTTT.

The chain employs TRBV30 and TRBJ1-2, with 7 bases lining up with TRBD1. Germline trimming cut 1 base from V and 8 bases from J; bases unmatched to any gene: 7. CDR3 length equals 13 residues. Per germline, CDR1 GTSNPN and CDR2 SVGIG (reference sequence). CDR3 residues: CAWSEDRVHGYTF. The CDR3 DNA reads as TGTGCCTGGAGTGAAGACAGGGTCCACGGCTACACCTTC. The whole variable domain, filled in from reference TRBV30 and TRBJ1-2, reads SQTIHQWPATLVQPVGSPLSLECTVEGTSNPNLYWYRQAAGRGLQLLFYSVGIGQISSEVPQNLSASRPQDRQFILSSKKLLLSDSGFYLCAWSEDRVHGYTFGSGTRLTVV.

The rearrangement joins TRBV19 to TRBJ2-3, with D possibly matching TRBD1 (5 bases). Trimming took off 2 bases at V and 0 bases at J, with 9 bases between the two ends. The CDR3 totals 15 residues. Germline lookup yields CDR1 LNHDA and CDR2 SQIVND (reference sequence). The CDR3 is CASSIPGISTDTQYF. The CDR3 bases are TGTGCCAGTAGTATACCAGGGATTAGCACAGATACGCAGTATTTT.

This chain links TRBV9 with TRBJ1-1, with a possible D match to TRBD1 (6 bases). The germline V and J ends were trimmed by 1 base and 0 bases, with 10 bases remaining between them. Looked up from germline, CDR1 is SGDLS and CDR2 is YYNGEE. This CDR3 contains 15 residues. The CDR3 spells CASSVNRDLNTEAFF. The CDR3 DNA follows: TGTGCCAGCAGCGTAAACAGGGATTTGAACACTGAAGCTTTCTTT.

The chain carries TRBV28 and TRBJ1-1; D gene ambiguous. V was trimmed by 6 bases and J by 12 bases, leaving 17 bases between them. Germline V gives CDR1 MDHEN, CDR2 SYDVKM. The CDR3 consists of 12 residues. DNA for the CDR3: TGTGCCAGCAGCGCGGGTAGAGGGCGGACTTTCTTT. Protein sequence: CASSAGRGRTFF.

This chain uses TRBV6-5 with TRBJ2-7; perhaps TRBD1 as D (5 bases). Germline V CDR1 and CDR2: MNHEY, SVGAGI. The CDR3 spans 11 residues. Trimming took off 8 bases at V and 11 bases at J, with 16 bases between the two ends. CDR3 region: CASLTVSWEYF. The DNA for the CDR3 is TGTGCCAGCTTGACAGTCTCATGGGAGTACTTC.